The 8 T cell receptor beta chains in this list originate from one sample, sequenced in a study of blood T cell repertoires in COVID-19 (dated by TCRdb to about 2020). Libraries came from the immunoSEQ multiplex PCR assay. TCRdb carries this immuneACCESS record with in-frame sequences only. Its versions omit some clonotypes, under half of them owing to an unresolved V gene in the studies checked, with the rest unexplained. For this sample the table gives roughly 150,000 clones, of which 65% to 80% were detected only once. Together, the top ten hold 19% of the sample. The sample was PBMCs or T cells enriched from blood (not recorded which). These receptors originate from a woman aged 65 to 85 in a cohort exposed to, infected with or recovered from COVID-19 (not recorded which).

The chain links TRBV6-5 to TRBJ2-2; a weak D match, TRBD2 (6 bases). Trimming removed 7 bases at V and 5 bases at J, with 14 bases between. The germline gives CDR1 MNHEY, CDR2 SVGAGI. The CDR3 is made up of 14 amino acids. The CDR3 DNA reads TGTGCCAGCACAATCTGGAGCGGGACCGGGGAGCTGTTTTTT. This encodes CASTIWSGTGELFF.

The gene calls are TRBV6-7 and TRBJ1-4; 8 bases agree with TRBD1. TRBV6-7 is placed among ORFs of uncertain function. V was pared by 4 bases and J by 7 bases, with 20 bases of the junction left unmatched. This CDR3 is 19 amino acids long. In nucleotides, the CDR3 is TGTGCCAGCAGTTTGTTTGTTGGGGACAGGTGCCTGGTGGGTGAAAAACTGTTTTTT. Amino acids: CASSLFVGDRCLVGEKLFF.

The chain combines TRBV28 with TRBJ2-7; TRBD2 is a possible D gene (6 bases). Germline V lookup: CDR1 MDHEN, CDR2 SYDVKM. The ends were cut back, 2 bases at V and 3 bases at J, with 11 bases in the middle. The CDR3 totals 14 residues. The CDR3 sequence: CASSLRGGGYEQYF. The DNA for the CDR3 is TGTGCCAGCAGTTTAAGGGGAGGCGGCTACGAGCAGTACTTC. Drawing the rest from reference TRBV28 and TRBJ2-7, the complete variable domain is DVKVTQSSRYLVKRTGEKVFLECVQDMDHENMFWYRQDPGLGLRLIYFSYDVKMKEKGDIPEGYSVSREKKERFSLILESASTNQTSMYLCASSLRGGGYEQYFGPGTRLTVT.

The rearrangement joins TRBV6-5 to TRBJ1-3; D possibly corresponds to TRBD1 (6 bases). CDR1 and CDR2 from the germline V gene are MNHEY and SVGAGI. V lost 5 bases and J 4 bases, leaving 12 bases between the germline ends. The length of the CDR3 is 14 residues. CDR3 sequence: CASSLTGRGNTIYF. The CDR3 DNA reads TGTGCCAGCAGTCTCACAGGGAGAGGAAACACCATATATTTT.

The chain uses TRBV29-1 and TRBJ2-1, with 8 nucleotides matching TRBD2. The V segment lost 3 bases and the J segment 6 bases; nucleotides outside the gene matches: 7. The CDR3 covers 14 residues. The germline CDR1 and CDR2 sequences are SQVTM and ANQGSEA. CDR3 protein: CSVDGTSTSNEQFF. The CDR3 region has the DNA TGCAGCGTTGATGGGACTAGTACCTCCAATGAGCAGTTCTTC.

The chain carries TRBV27 and TRBJ1-6, with D maybe TRBD1 (6 bases). V lost 1 base to trimming and J lost 9 bases, with 10 bases between them. Germline values: CDR1 MNHEY, CDR2 SMNVEV (reference sequence). The CDR3 loop spans 14 amino acids. Here the CDR3 reads CASSLFKQGSPLHF. CDR3 bases: TGTGCCAGCAGTTTATTTAAACAGGGTTCACCCCTCCACTTT.

V and J are TRBV18 and TRBJ1-6; D is ambiguous. This CDR3 has 12 amino acids. Trimming removed 5 bases at V and 7 bases at J, with 6 bases between. Germline CDR1 is KGHSH and CDR2 is LQKENI. The DNA of the CDR3 is TGTGCCAGCTCAACAGTCAATTCACCCCTCCACTTT. Translating it yields CASSTVNSPLHF. The variable domain in full, with the rest retrieved from reference TRBV18 and TRBJ1-6, is NAGVMQNPRHLVRRRGQEARLRCSPMKGHSHVYWYRQLPEEGLKFMVYLQKENIIDESGMPKERFSAEFPKEGPSILRIQQVVRGDSAAYFCASSTVNSPLHFGNGTRLTVT.

The CDR3 DNA sequence: TGTGCCAGCAGCTTGCTAGCGGGAGGAATGGATGAGCAGTTCTTC. It is translated as CASSLLAGGMDEQFF. The V call is TRBV7-2, the J call TRBJ2-1; 11 nucleotides agree with TRBD2. Germline loops: CDR1 SGHTA, CDR2 FQGNSA. Unmatched junction bases numbered 6, after V lost 3 bases and J lost 8 bases. The CDR3 consists of 15 residues. Full variable domain (rest looked up from reference TRBV7-2 and TRBJ2-1): GAGVSQSPSNKVTEKGKDVELRCDPISGHTALYWYRQSLGQGLEFLIYFQGNSAPDKSGLPSDRFSAERTGGSVSTLTIQRTQQEDSAVYLCASSLLAGGMDEQFFGPGTRLTVL.